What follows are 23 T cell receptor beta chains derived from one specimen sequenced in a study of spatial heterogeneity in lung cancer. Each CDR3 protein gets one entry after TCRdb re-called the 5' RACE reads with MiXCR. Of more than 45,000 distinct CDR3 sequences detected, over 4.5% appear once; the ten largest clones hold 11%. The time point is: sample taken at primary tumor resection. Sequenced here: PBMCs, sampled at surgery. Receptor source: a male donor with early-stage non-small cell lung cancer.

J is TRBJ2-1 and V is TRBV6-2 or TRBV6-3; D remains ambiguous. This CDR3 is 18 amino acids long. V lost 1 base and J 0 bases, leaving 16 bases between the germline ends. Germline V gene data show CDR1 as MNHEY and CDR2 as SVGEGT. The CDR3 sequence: CASSYFIGQLSSYNEQFF. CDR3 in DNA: TGTGCCAGCAGTTACTTTATAGGGCAACTGAGCTCCTACAATGAGCAGTTCTTC.

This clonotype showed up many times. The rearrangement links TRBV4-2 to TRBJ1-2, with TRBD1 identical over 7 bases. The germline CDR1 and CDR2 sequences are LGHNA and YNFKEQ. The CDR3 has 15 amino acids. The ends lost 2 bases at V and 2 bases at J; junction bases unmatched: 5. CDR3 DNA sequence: TGTGCCAGCAGCCAATTGGACAGGTCAAACTATGGCTACACCTTC. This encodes CASSQLDRSNYGYTF.

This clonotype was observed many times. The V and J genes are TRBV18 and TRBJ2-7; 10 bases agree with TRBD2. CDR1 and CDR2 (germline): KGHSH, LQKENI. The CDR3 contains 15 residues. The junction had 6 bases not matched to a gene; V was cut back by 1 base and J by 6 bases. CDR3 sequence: CASSPRGAGGPEQYF. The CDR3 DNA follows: TGTGCCAGCTCACCACGCGGAGCGGGAGGGCCCGAGCAGTACTTC.

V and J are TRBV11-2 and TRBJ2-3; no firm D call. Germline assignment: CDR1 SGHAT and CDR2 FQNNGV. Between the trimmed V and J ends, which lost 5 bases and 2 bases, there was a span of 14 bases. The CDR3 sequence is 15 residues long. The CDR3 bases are TGTGCCAGCAGCCCTTTCGGAGCGAACACAGATACGCAGTATTTT. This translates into CASSPFGANTDTQYF.

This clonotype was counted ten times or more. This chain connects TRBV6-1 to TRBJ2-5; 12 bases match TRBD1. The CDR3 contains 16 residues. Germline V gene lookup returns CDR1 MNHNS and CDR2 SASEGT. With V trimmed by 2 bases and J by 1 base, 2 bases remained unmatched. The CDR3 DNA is TGTGCCAGCAGTGAATGGGACAGGGGGCTCCAAGAGACCCAGTACTTC. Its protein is CASSEWDRGLQETQYF.

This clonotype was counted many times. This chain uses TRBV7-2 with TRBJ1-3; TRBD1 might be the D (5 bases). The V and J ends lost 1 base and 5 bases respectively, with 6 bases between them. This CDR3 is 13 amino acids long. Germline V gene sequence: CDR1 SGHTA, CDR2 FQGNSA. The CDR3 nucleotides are TGTGCCAGCAGCTTAGGGGGGAGAAACACCATATATTTT. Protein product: CASSLGGRNTIYF.

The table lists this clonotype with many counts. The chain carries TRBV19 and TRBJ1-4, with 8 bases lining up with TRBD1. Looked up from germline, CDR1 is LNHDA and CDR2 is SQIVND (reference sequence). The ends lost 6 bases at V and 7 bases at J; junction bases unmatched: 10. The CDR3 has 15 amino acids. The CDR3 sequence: CASSLGQGRVEKLFF. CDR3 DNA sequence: TGTGCCAGTAGCCTTGGACAGGGAAGAGTTGAAAAACTGTTTTTT.

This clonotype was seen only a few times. This CDR3 reads CSAASGGGYTQYF. CDR3 nucleotides: TGCAGTGCTGCCAGTGGCGGAGGCTATACGCAGTATTTT. The rearrangement joins TRBV20-1 to TRBJ2-3; D possibly corresponds to TRBD2 (5 bases). Germline V lookup: CDR1 DFQATT, CDR2 SNEGSKA (reference sequence). The V end was cut by 5 bases, the J end by 7 bases, with 16 bases between. The CDR3 covers 13 residues.

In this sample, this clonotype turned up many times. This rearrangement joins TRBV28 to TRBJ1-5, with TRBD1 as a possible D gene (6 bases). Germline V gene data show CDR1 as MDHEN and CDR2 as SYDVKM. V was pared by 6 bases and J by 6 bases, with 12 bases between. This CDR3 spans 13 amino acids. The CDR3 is CASRRGPGQPQHF. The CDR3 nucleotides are TGTGCCAGCAGACGGGGGCCGGGTCAGCCCCAGCATTTT.

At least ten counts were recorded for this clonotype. CDR3: CASSIDSRNSPLHF. CDR3 DNA: TGTGCCAGTAGTATTGACAGCCGCAATTCACCCCTCCACTTT. The V and J genes are TRBV19 and TRBJ1-6; TRBD1 might be the D (5 bases). The germline V gene has CDR1 LNHDA and CDR2 SQIVND (reference sequence). The CDR3 sequence is 14 residues long. Trimming removed 3 bases from V and 7 bases from J, with 10 bases in between.

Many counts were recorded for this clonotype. The CDR3, as DNA: TGCAGTGCTAGAACCTGGGGGGGGCGGCCAGATACGCAGTATTTT. It encodes CSARTWGGRPDTQYF. This chain links TRBV20-1 with TRBJ2-3, with D perhaps matching TRBD2 (7 bases). V lost 2 bases and J lost 4, with 16 bases in between. Germline V gives CDR1 DFQATT, CDR2 SNEGSKA (reference sequence). The CDR3 has 15 residues.

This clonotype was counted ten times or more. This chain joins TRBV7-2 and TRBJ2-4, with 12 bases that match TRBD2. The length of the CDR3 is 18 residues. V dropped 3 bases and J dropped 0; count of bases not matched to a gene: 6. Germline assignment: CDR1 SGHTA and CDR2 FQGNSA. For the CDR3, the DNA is TGTGCCAGCAGCTTTCTAGCGGGAGGGGGGCTAGCCAAAAACATTCAGTACTTC. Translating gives CASSFLAGGGLAKNIQYF.

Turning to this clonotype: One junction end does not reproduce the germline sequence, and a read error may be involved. For the CDR3, the DNA is TGTACCAGCAGTCCGCCGCACTACGACAGGAGGAACTATGGCTACACCTTC. Translated, it gives CTSSPPHYDRRNYGYTF. The rearrangement uses TRBV14 and TRBJ1-2; a weak D match, TRBD1 (6 bases). The CDR3 spans 17 residues. CDR1 is SGHDN, CDR2 FVKESK, per germline.

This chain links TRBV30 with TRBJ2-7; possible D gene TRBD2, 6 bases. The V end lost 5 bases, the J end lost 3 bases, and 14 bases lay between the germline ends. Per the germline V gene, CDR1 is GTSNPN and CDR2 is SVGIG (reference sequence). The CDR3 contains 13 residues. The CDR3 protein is CAWEGREDYEQYF. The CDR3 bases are TGTGCCTGGGAGGGTAGGGAGGACTACGAGCAGTACTTC.

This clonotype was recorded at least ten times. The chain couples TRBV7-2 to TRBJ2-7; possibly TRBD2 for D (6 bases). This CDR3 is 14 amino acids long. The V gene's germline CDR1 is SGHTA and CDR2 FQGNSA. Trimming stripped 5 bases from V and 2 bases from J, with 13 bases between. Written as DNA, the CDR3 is TGTGCCAGCAGCCCAGCCGGGGGTCCCTACGAGCAGTACTTC. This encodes CASSPAGGPYEQYF.

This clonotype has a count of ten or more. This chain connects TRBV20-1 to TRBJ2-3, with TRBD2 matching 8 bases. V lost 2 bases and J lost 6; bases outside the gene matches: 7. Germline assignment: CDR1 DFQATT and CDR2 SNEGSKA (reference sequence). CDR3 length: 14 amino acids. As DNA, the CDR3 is TGCAGTGCTAGAAACGGGAGGGCCCGGGATACGCAGTATTTT. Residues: CSARNGRARDTQYF.

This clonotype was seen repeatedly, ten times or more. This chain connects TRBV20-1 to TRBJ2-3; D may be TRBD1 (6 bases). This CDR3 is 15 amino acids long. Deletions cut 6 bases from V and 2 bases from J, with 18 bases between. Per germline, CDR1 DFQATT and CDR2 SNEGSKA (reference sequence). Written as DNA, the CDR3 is TGCAGTGCAAGGGACATCGGGCCCCTCACAGATACGCAGTATTTT. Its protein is CSARDIGPLTDTQYF.

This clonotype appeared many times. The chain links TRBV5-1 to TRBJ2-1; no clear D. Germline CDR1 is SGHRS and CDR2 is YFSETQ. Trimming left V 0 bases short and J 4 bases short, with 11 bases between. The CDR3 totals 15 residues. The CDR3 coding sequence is TGCGCCAGCAGCTTGGGTCAGACTGGGTACAATGAGCAGTTCTTC. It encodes CASSLGQTGYNEQFF.

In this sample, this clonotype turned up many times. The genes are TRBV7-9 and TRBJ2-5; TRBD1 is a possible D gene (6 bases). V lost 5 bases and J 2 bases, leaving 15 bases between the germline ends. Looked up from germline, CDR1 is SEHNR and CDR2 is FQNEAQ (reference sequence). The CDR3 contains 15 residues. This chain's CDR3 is CASSQGLGNQETQYF. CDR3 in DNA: TGTGCCAGCAGCCAGGGGCTGGGGAATCAAGAGACCCAGTACTTC.

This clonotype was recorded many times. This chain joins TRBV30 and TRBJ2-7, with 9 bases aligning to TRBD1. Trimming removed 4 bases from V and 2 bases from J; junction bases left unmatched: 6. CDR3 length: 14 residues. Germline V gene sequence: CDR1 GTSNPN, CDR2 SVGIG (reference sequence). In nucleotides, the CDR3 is TGTGCCTGGATCACCGGGACAGGGACCTACGAGCAGTACTTC. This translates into CAWITGTGTYEQYF.

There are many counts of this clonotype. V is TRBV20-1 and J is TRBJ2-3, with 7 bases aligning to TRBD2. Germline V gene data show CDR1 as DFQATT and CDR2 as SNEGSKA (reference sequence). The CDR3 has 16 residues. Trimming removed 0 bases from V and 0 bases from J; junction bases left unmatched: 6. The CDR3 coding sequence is TGCAGTGCTAGAGATCCTGGTAGCGGGAGCACAGATACGCAGTATTTT. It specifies CSARDPGSGSTDTQYF.

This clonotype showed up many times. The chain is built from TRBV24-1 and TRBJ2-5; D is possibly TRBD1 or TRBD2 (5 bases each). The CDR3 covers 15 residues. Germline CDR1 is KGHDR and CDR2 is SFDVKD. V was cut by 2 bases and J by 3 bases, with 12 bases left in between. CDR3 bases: TGTGCCACCAGTGATTCCGGGGACCGTAAAGAGACCCAGTACTTC. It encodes CATSDSGDRKETQYF.

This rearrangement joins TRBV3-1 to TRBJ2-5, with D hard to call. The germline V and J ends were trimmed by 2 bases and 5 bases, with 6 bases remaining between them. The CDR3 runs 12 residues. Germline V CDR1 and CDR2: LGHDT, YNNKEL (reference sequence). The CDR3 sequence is CASSQNSETQYF. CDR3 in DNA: TGTGCCAGCAGCCAAAATTCGGAGACCCAGTACTTC.